The 9 T cell receptor beta chains below were found in one sample sequenced in a study of blood T cell repertoires in COVID-19. The table came from immunoSEQ multiplex PCR; TCRdb's copy has only in-frame clones and leaves some out. The sample carries about 140,000 clones, 80% to 90% recorded once. Sequenced sample: peripheral blood. The source is a woman in her forties or fifties with acute or convalescent COVID-19.

CDR3 sequence: CASRAPSGYNEQFF. The CDR3 nucleotides are TGTGCCAGTCGGGCACCCTCGGGGTACAATGAGCAGTTCTTC. The chain uses TRBV19 and TRBJ2-1; D is possibly TRBD2 (5 bases). This CDR3 region has 14 residues. CDR1 LNHDA and CDR2 SQIVND come from the germline V gene (reference sequence). V was cut by 8 bases and J by 4 bases, with 15 bases left in between.

This clone was seen just once. This chain connects TRBV7-8 to TRBJ2-3; 9 bases fit TRBD2. From germline, CDR1 is SGHVS and CDR2 FQNEAQ. After removal of 2 bases from V and 2 bases from J, the junction contained 8 bases not matched to a gene. There are 17 residues in the CDR3. CDR3 nucleotides: TGTGCCAGCAGCTTAACCGAAGCGGGGGGAAACACAGATACGCAGTATTTT. Amino acids: CASSLTEAGGNTDTQYF.

The gene calls are TRBV24-1 and TRBJ2-3; TRBD1 is a possible D gene (5 bases). The CDR3 spans 13 residues. The germline gives CDR1 KGHDR, CDR2 SFDVKD. The ends were cut back, 11 bases at V and 2 bases at J, with 13 bases in the middle. CDR3 sequence: CANTGPYTDTQYF. CDR3 sequence (DNA): TGTGCCAACACAGGACCCTACACAGATACGCAGTATTTT.

This rearrangement joins TRBV5-1 to TRBJ1-4; TRBD1 matches at 10 bases. CDR1 and CDR2 from the germline V gene are SGHRS and YFSETQ. The J segment lost 5 bases and the V segment lost 4 bases, leaving 2 bases of the junction unmatched. This CDR3 is 14 amino acids long. The CDR3: CASSEGQGNEKLFF. DNA for the CDR3: TGCGCCAGCAGCGAGGGACAGGGGAATGAAAAACTGTTTTTT.

V is TRBV7-9 and J is TRBJ1-1; 11 nucleotides align to TRBD1. This CDR3 has 16 amino acids. From germline, CDR1 is SEHNR and CDR2 FQNEAQ (reference sequence). Trimming removed 5 bases from V and 2 bases from J; junction bases left unmatched: 7. CDR3 bases: TGTGCCAGCAGCCGGGACAGGGGGTACCGTAACACTGAAGCTTTCTTT. Translating gives CASSRDRGYRNTEAFF.

J is TRBJ2-2 and V is TRBV6-5, with D perhaps matching TRBD2 (6 bases). The germline V and J ends were trimmed by 6 bases and 6 bases, with 14 bases remaining between them. Per germline, CDR1 MNHEY and CDR2 SVGAGI. The CDR3 extends over 14 amino acids. The CDR3 is CASRWWGDPGELFF. CDR3 DNA sequence: TGTGCCAGCAGGTGGTGGGGGGATCCCGGGGAGCTGTTTTTT.

This clone was seen a handful of times. The chain links TRBV3-1 (or the pseudogene TRBV3-2) to TRBJ2-7, with D possibly TRBD1 on 5 matching bases. CDR1 LGHDT and CDR2 YNNKEL come from the germline V gene (reference sequence). The V end was cut by 4 bases, the J end by 5 bases, with 18 bases between. The CDR3 is made up of 15 amino acids. The CDR3 is CASSPKGVYFDEQYF. The DNA of the CDR3 is TGTGCCAGCAGCCCTAAAGGGGTGTACTTCGACGAGCAGTACTTC.

The V and J genes are TRBV11-2 and TRBJ2-6; D is perhaps TRBD1 (5 bases). Germline CDR1 and CDR2: SGHAT and FQNNGV. This CDR3 has 16 amino acids. Trimming took off 5 bases at V and 1 base at J, with 12 bases between the two ends. Here the CDR3 DNA reads TGTGCCAGCAGCAGGGTCAGGGCTTCTGGGGCCAACGTCCTGACTTTC. Protein: CASSRVRASGANVLTF. The complete variable domain, with remaining parts taken from reference TRBV11-2 and TRBJ2-6, reads EAGVAQSPRYKIIEKRQSVAFWCNPISGHATLYWYQQILGQGPKLLIQFQNNGVVDDSQLPKDRFSAERLKGVDSTLKIQPAKLEDSAVYLCASSRVRASGANVLTFGAGSRLTVL.

This clone was detected only a few times. The chain combines TRBV7-3 with TRBJ2-3; 8 bases align to TRBD2. The CDR3 runs to 14 residues. Germline V lookup: CDR1 SGHTA, CDR2 FQGTGA. Losses at the gene ends were 5 bases for V and 0 bases for J; bases not matched to a gene: 1. In DNA, the CDR3 is TGTGCCAGCAGCAGCGGGAGAAGCACAGATACGCAGTATTTT. The encoded protein is CASSSGRSTDTQYF.